The rows below give T cell receptor beta chains drawn from one sample of a study of blood T cells in healthy people across ages. Each CDR3 protein is one row after TCRdb ran MiXCR on the 5' RACE reads. This sample has approximately 810,000 distinct CDR3 sequences, with 29% found just once. Sequences were obtained from blood. The receptors derive from a woman aged 80 or over in good health. The CDR3 runs from the conserved cysteine through the conserved F or W. D genes are given only for firm matches. Only some rows state a clone size, as once, few, many or a class for expanded clones.

TRBV7-9,-,many,TRBJ2-7,TGTGCCAGCGCCACCCTGGGCGGCGAGCAGTACTTC,CASATLGGEQYF
TRBV30,-,-,TRBJ1-2,TGTGCCTGCCAATCGGGGAGGGATTATGGCTACACCTTC,CACQSGRDYGYTF
TRBV27,-,-,TRBJ1-2,TGTGCCAGCAGTTTATCGGGGGGTTTAGCTAACTATGGCTACACCTTC,CASSLSGGLANYGYTF
TRBV5-5,-,many,TRBJ2-3,TGTGCCAGCAGCTTGGCGGAGGGGTCGGGTACAGATACGCAGTATTTT,CASSLAEGSGTDTQYF
TRBV20-1,-,many,TRBJ2-1,TGCAGTGCCCAAACCTACAGGGGACTATCCAGGGGCAATGAGCAGTTCTTC,CSAQTYRGLSRGNEQFF
TRBV20-1,TRBD1,-,TRBJ1-3,TGCAGTGCCTCGATCCACAGGGGGAGCTCTGGAAACACCATATATTTT,CSASIHRGSSGNTIYF
TRBV3-1,-,-,TRBJ1-5,TGTGCCAGCAGCCCCGGGGAGATCAATCAGCCCCAGCATTTT,CASSPGEINQPQHF
TRBV20-1,-,few,TRBJ1-5,TGCAGTGCTAGTTTGGGGAATCAGCCCCAGCATTTT,CSASLGNQPQHF
TRBV6-9,-,few,TRBJ1-4,TGTGCCAGCAGTTACCGGGGCAGGGATAATGAAAAACTGTTTTTT,CASSYRGRDNEKLFF
TRBV19,-,-,TRBJ2-3,TGTGCCAGTAGTATCTCGGGAGGGGGCGGGCTAGATACGCAGTATTTT,CASSISGGGGLDTQYF
TRBV6-1,-,many,TRBJ1-2,TGTGCCAGCAGTGAAGTTTGGGGCAGCAACTATGGCTACACCTTC,CASSEVWGSNYGYTF
TRBV5-1,TRBD2,-,TRBJ2-1,TGCGCCAGCAGCCGTAGGACTAGCGTTAAGATTGTAAGGTCCTACAATGAGCAGTTCTTC,CASSRRTSVKIVRSYNEQFF
TRBV2,-,-,TRBJ2-7,TGTGCCAGCAAGGTCGTTGGTACCTCCTACAATGAGCAGTACTTC,CASKVVGTSYNEQYF
TRBV20-1,-,-,TRBJ1-1,TGCAGTGCTCGGGACAATAGGAACACTGAAGCTTTCTTT,CSARDNRNTEAFF
TRBV4-1,-,many,TRBJ1-5,TGCGCCAGCAGCCAAGGACAGGCTCAATCCAATCAGCCCCAGCATTTT,CASSQGQAQSNQPQHF
TRBV4-1,TRBD2,few,TRBJ2-7,TGCGCCAGCAGCCAAGATCCACTAGCGGGTGCCTACGAGCAGTACTTC,CASSQDPLAGAYEQYF
TRBV7-2,TRBD2,many,TRBJ2-3,TGTGCCAGCAGCTTAGGACTAGCCCCAGATACGCAGTATTTT,CASSLGLAPDTQYF
TRBV2,TRBD2,-,TRBJ2-3,TGTGCCAGCAGTGAAGGGACTAGGGGCACAGATACGCAGTATTTT,CASSEGTRGTDTQYF
TRBV6-5,TRBD2,many,TRBJ2-5,TGTGCCAGCAGTTCTCCGGGACTAGCGGGGGCCCCAGGGACCCAGTACTTC,CASSSPGLAGAPGTQYF